Following are 21 T cell receptor beta chains from one sample sequenced in a study of long-term antiretroviral therapy in people with HIV. Survey level was the resolution at which the v3.0 immunoSEQ assay ran. Some clones are missing from TCRdb's copy, which holds only in-frame ones; the method was immunoSEQ multiplex PCR. The repertoire holds 20,000 to 25,000 clones, with approximately 80% as singletons. This specimen consisted of unsorted PBMCs, obtained 0.5 years before starting antiretroviral therapy. All receptors derive from a middle-aged man with HIV.

This chain uses TRBV9 with TRBJ2-2; the D gene is possibly TRBD1 (6 bases). This CDR3 contains 15 residues. Trimming stripped 1 base from V and 5 bases from J, with 12 bases between. From germline, CDR1 is SGDLS and CDR2 YYNGEE. CDR3 residues: CASSVYRAGTGELFF. The CDR3 DNA sequence: TGTGCCAGCAGCGTATACAGGGCGGGTACCGGGGAGCTGTTTTTT.

V gene TRBV5-4 combines with J gene TRBJ2-3; 15 nucleotides match TRBD2. V dropped 0 bases and J dropped 14; count of bases not matched to a gene: 10. The CDR3 contains 16 residues. Per germline, CDR1 SGHNT and CDR2 YYREEE (reference sequence). The CDR3 reads CASSLGGLAGGVELYF. The CDR3, as DNA: TGTGCCAGCAGCTTGGGGGGACTAGCGGGGGGAGTAGAGCTGTATTTT.

The chain uses TRBV21-1 and TRBJ1-5. TRBV21-1 is flagged as a pseudogene. This CDR3 comprises 15 residues. CDR3 protein: CASQRDSYSNQPQHF. CDR3 sequence (DNA): TGTGCCAGCCAGCGGGACAGCTATAGCAATCAGCCCCAGCATTTT.

This chain connects TRBV9 to TRBJ2-5; 9 bases fit TRBD1. This CDR3 spans 16 amino acids. CDR1 and CDR2 (germline): SGDLS, YYNGEE. V lost 0 bases to trimming and J lost 4 bases; unmatched junction nucleotides: 7. CDR3 in DNA: TGTGCCAGCAGCGTAGTTGGCGGGACAGGGAGAGAGACCCAGTACTTC. This codes for CASSVVGGTGRETQYF. Full variable domain (outside the CDR3, taken from reference TRBV9 and TRBJ2-5): DSGVTQTPKHLITATGQRVTLRCSPRSGDLSVYWYQQSLDQGLQFLIQYYNGEERAKGNILERFSAQQFPDLHSELNLSSLELGDSALYFCASSVVGGTGRETQYFGPGTRLLVL.

This clone was observed a few times. The chain combines TRBV29-1 with TRBJ2-1, with D uncertain. The CDR3 sequence is 11 residues long. CDR1 and CDR2 from the germline V gene are SQVTM and ANQGSEA. V was shortened by 7 bases and J by 6 bases, with 10 bases between the two germline ends. The CDR3 coding sequence is TGCAGCGGAACCCATCTCAATGAGCAGTTCTTC. Its protein product is CSGTHLNEQFF.

This chain joins TRBV2 and TRBJ2-7; weak D call: TRBD2 (5 bases). V was pared by 9 bases and J by 3 bases, with 12 bases between. The germline gives CDR1 SNHLY, CDR2 FYNNEI. The CDR3 has 12 residues. CDR3 residues: CASQRLYYEQYF. As DNA, the CDR3 is TGTGCCAGTCAGCGGCTATACTACGAGCAGTACTTC.

This clone was picked up one time. The chain has TRBV27 and TRBJ2-1, with 13 bases matching TRBD2. J was trimmed by 0 bases and V by 8 bases; bases with no gene match: 7. Germline CDR1 reads MNHEY; CDR2 reads SMNVEV (reference sequence). CDR3 length equals 17 residues. For the CDR3, the DNA is TGTGCCAGCGGCTGGGGACTAGCGGGGAGCTCCTACAATGAGCAGTTCTTC. It encodes CASGWGLAGSSYNEQFF.

The genes are TRBV7-8 and TRBJ2-4, with 8 bases lining up with TRBD1. With 2 bases clipped from V and 8 bases from J, the junction kept 2 bases outside the gene matches. Germline values: CDR1 SGHVS, CDR2 FQNEAQ. CDR3 size: 13 residues. CDR3 nucleotide sequence: TGTGCCAGCAGCTTAACACAGGGGGACATTCAGTACTTC. Residues: CASSLTQGDIQYF.

The chain employs TRBV19 and TRBJ2-1; tentatively, D is TRBD2 (6 bases). The CDR3 has 16 amino acids. Trimming left V 3 bases short and J 4 bases short, with 16 bases between. Germline CDR1 is LNHDA and CDR2 is SQIVND (reference sequence). Written as DNA, the CDR3 is TGTGCCAGTAGTATTAGGGACTCACGGTCATACAATGAGCAGTTCTTC. It yields the protein CASSIRDSRSYNEQFF.

This chain joins TRBV6-5 and TRBJ2-1; TRBD1 agrees at 11 bases. The germline V gene encodes CDR1 MNHEY and CDR2 SVGAGI. The CDR3 contains 13 residues. V dropped 11 bases and J dropped 14; count of bases not matched to a gene: 14. The CDR3 sequence is CASGGTGGIYEFF. The CDR3 bases are TGTGCCTCAGGGGGGACAGGGGGGATCTACGAGTTCTTC.

The rearrangement links TRBV18 to TRBJ1-4, with a tentative D call TRBD1 (5 bases). Trimming cost V 2 bases and J 8 bases, with 15 bases left between them. The CDR3 has 15 amino acids. Germline CDR1 KGHSH, CDR2 LQKENI. This chain's CDR3 is CASSPGAGLDEKLFF. The DNA for the CDR3 is TGTGCCAGCTCACCAGGGGCAGGGTTGGACGAAAAACTGTTTTTT. Drawing the rest from reference TRBV18 and TRBJ1-4, the complete variable domain is NAGVMQNPRHLVRRRGQEARLRCSPMKGHSHVYWYRQLPEEGLKFMVYLQKENIIDESGMPKERFSAEFPKEGPSILRIQQVVRGDSAAYFCASSPGAGLDEKLFFGSGTQLSVL.

This chain links TRBV30 with TRBJ2-3; 8 bases align to TRBD1. The CDR3 covers 15 residues. Germline-derived CDR1 and CDR2 are GTSNPN and SVGIG (reference sequence). The V and J ends lost 3 bases and 4 bases, in that order; junction bases with no gene match: 9. DNA of the CDR3: TGTGCCTGGAGATACCGACAGGGGTCGGCAGATACGCAGTATTTT. Its protein is CAWRYRQGSADTQYF.

The genes are TRBV7-2 and TRBJ1-2; TRBD1 aligns across 8 bases. The junction had 7 bases not matched to a gene; V was cut back by 1 base and J by 6 bases. Germline loops: CDR1 SGHTA, CDR2 FQGNSA. This CDR3 comprises 15 residues. CDR3 loop: CASSLVTWTGHGYTF. The CDR3 nucleotides read TGTGCCAGCAGCTTAGTAACTTGGACAGGGCATGGCTACACCTTC. Looking up the rest from reference TRBV7-2 and TRBJ1-2 gives the full variable domain: GAGVSQSPSNKVTEKGKDVELRCDPISGHTALYWYRQSLGQGLEFLIYFQGNSAPDKSGLPSDRFSAERTGGSVSTLTIQRTQQEDSAVYLCASSLVTWTGHGYTFGSGTRLTVV.

The table lists this clone with a count of one. The CDR3 region has the DNA TGTGCCAGCAGCAGATCTGGTCAGCCCCAGCATTTT. Translation gives CASSRSGQPQHF. This chain uses TRBV14 with TRBJ1-5; D is ambiguous. Germline loops: CDR1 SGHDN, CDR2 FVKESK. The CDR3 consists of 12 residues. Trimming pared 5 bases from V and 6 bases from J, leaving 8 bases between.

The chain employs TRBV7-6 and TRBJ1-1; D is perhaps TRBD1 (5 bases). From germline, CDR1 is SGHVS and CDR2 FNYEAQ. V was trimmed by 1 base and J by 4 bases, leaving 10 bases between them. The CDR3 extends over 14 amino acids. The chain's CDR3 is CASSLVGGGTEAFF. In DNA form, the CDR3 reads TGTGCCAGCAGCTTAGTTGGGGGGGGCACTGAAGCTTTCTTT.

The V and J genes are TRBV6-9 and TRBJ1-1; 7 bases are shared with TRBD1. V lost 7 bases and J lost 4; bases outside the gene matches: 6. From germline, CDR1 is MNHGY and CDR2 SVAAGI. The CDR3 runs to 13 residues. CDR3 sequence (DNA): TGTGCCAGCAATAAACAGGGGAGCACTGAAGCTTTCTTT. This gives the protein CASNKQGSTEAFF.

The V call is TRBV6-6, the J call TRBJ1-2; 11 nucleotides agree with TRBD1. The CDR3 has 16 amino acids. Germline values: CDR1 MNHNY, CDR2 SVGAGI (reference sequence). Unmatched junction bases numbered 8, after V lost 4 bases and J lost 4 bases. CDR3 region: CASSWGQGEQGYGYTF. DNA of the CDR3: TGTGCCAGCAGTTGGGGACAGGGGGAACAGGGCTATGGCTACACCTTC.

This chain uses TRBV28 with TRBJ1-1, with 10 bases aligning to TRBD1. The CDR3 covers 18 residues. The germline V gene encodes CDR1 MDHEN and CDR2 SYDVKM. Trimming took 6 bases from V and 3 from J; bases not matched to a gene: 16. CDR3 loop: CASSRPGQGTGYDTEAFF. CDR3 DNA sequence: TGTGCCAGCAGCCGCCCGGGACAGGGGACGGGATACGACACTGAAGCTTTCTTT.

This clone has just one count. The chain carries TRBV25-1 and TRBJ2-3; 9 positions agree with TRBD1. Germline V lookup: CDR1 MGHDK, CDR2 SYGVNS. CDR3 size: 15 residues. V was clipped by 8 bases and J by 0 bases; unmatched bases: 6. CDR3 coding DNA: TGTGCCAGCGGTTCGACAGGGGGGAGCACAGATACGCAGTATTTT. Translation: CASGSTGGSTDTQYF.

The chain carries TRBV6-5 and TRBJ1-5; D is unresolved. The germline V gene encodes CDR1 MNHEY and CDR2 SVGAGI. The ends were cut back, 5 bases at V and 3 bases at J, with 14 bases in the middle. The CDR3 has 15 amino acids. The CDR3 is CASSLSVDLNQPQHF. The CDR3 region has the DNA TGTGCCAGCAGTCTCTCCGTCGACCTCAATCAGCCCCAGCATTTT.

The chain recombines TRBV9 with TRBJ1-1, with 9 positions matching TRBD1. With V trimmed by 3 bases and J by 6 bases, 24 bases remained unmatched. Germline assignment: CDR1 SGDLS and CDR2 YYNGEE. The CDR3 sequence is 20 residues long. CDR3 sequence (DNA): TGTGCCAGCAGCGCAGTACTCCCGGGACTCCCGGGACAGGGAAAATCTGAAGCTTTCTTT. It specifies CASSAVLPGLPGQGKSEAFF.